The rows below give T cell receptor beta chains drawn from one sample of a study of T cell repertoires in cytomegalovirus infection. These receptors are not linked to any known antigen. Via MiXCR, TCRdb re-called the reads, giving one row per CDR3 protein. Here the sample spans approximately 120,000 distinct CDR3 sequences, around 29% being singletons. The source material was CD8+ T cells from cultured PBMCs, sampled from culture after CMV antigen stimulation. The receptors derive from a human donor in good health (CMV status not recorded). Some clones in this sample may be carry-over from other donors' samples. Each CDR3 is given with its conserved first and last residue. Fields, in order: V gene, D gene, clone size, J gene, CDR3 DNA, CDR3 protein. The D gene is left open where the match is weak. Clone size appears in some rows only: once, few, many, or a class for an expanded clone.

TRBV5-6	NA	few	TRBJ1-2	TGTGCCAGCAGCTTGGCGATAACTTTCGACTATGGCTACACCTTC	CASSLAITFDYGYTF
TRBV27	NA	many	TRBJ1-6	TGTGCCAGCACAAGGAGCTCCTATAATTCACCCCTCCACTTT	CASTRSSYNSPLHF
TRBV19	NA	once	TRBJ2-7	TGTGCCACTAGAGAGACAGGCAGCGAGCAGTACTTC	CATRETGSEQYF
TRBV28	TRBD1	few	TRBJ1-4	TGTGCCAGCAGTTTATCCTTGACAGGGGCGCTTAATGAAAAACTGTTTTTT	CASSLSLTGALNEKLFF
TRBV14	NA	many	TRBJ2-7	TGTGCCAGCAGCCAATTTCCCCCTGAGTCGGACGAGCAGTACTTC	CASSQFPPESDEQYF
TRBV24-1	TRBD2	few	TRBJ2-1	TGTGCCACCAGCCCCTCTGGGGGGCGTCGACTAGCGGGGGTCCGTGAGCAGTTCTTC	CATSPSGGRRLAGVREQFF
TRBV2	TRBD2	NA	TRBJ2-1	TGTGCCAGCACCAATAGCGGGGGCAACAATGAGCAGTTCTTC	CASTNSGGNNEQFF
TRBV7-2	TRBD1	many	TRBJ2-7	TGTGCCAGCAGCTTAGTGACAGGGTCGCGCGAGCAGTACTTC	CASSLVTGSREQYF
TRBV19	TRBD1	many	TRBJ1-5	TGTGCCAGTAGTATAGGGGACAGTAGCAATCAGCCCCAGCATTTT	CASSIGDSSNQPQHF
TRBV7-2	NA	many	TRBJ2-3	TGTGCCAGCACCCCTGGCGGGGTTAGCACAGATACGCAGTATTTT	CASTPGGVSTDTQYF
TRBV20-1	NA	NA	TRBJ1-1	TGCAGTGCTAGAGACCGAGGGGGAGCGAGCACTGAAGCTTTCTTT	CSARDRGGASTEAFF
TRBV3-1	NA	NA	TRBJ2-4	TGTGCCAGCAGCCAAGTCAGGGGCCAAGCCTTAGCCAAAAACATTCAGTACTTC	CASSQVRGQALAKNIQYF
TRBV6-2/TRBV6-3	NA	NA	TRBJ2-1	TGTGCCAGCAGCTCATTAAGCGTGGGGCAGTTCTTC	CASSSLSVGQFF
TRBV7-9	NA	few	TRBJ2-7	TGTGCCAGCAGTCTAATGGGGACCCATCTGTACTTC	CASSLMGTHLYF
TRBV7-6	TRBD1	NA	TRBJ2-4	TGTGCCAGCAGCTTGGACGGACAGGTTTATTACTTC	CASSLDGQVYYF
TRBV7-6	NA	NA	TRBJ2-7	TGTGCCAGCAGCTCCACCTTAGGAGAGCAGTACTTC	CASSSTLGEQYF
TRBV7-8	NA	many	TRBJ2-1	TGTGCCAGCAGCTTAGAGTCCTACAATGAGCAGTTCTTC	CASSLESYNEQFF
TRBV7-9	NA	NA	TRBJ2-3	TGTGCCAGCAGCGCCGGGGCTTCAGATACGCAGTATTTT	CASSAGASDTQYF
TRBV11-2	NA	few	TRBJ2-1	TGTGCCAGCAGCTTTGGGACCAGGTTCAGCTCCTACAATGAGCAGTTCTTC	CASSFGTRFSSYNEQFF
TRBV7-3	NA	NA	TRBJ2-2	TGTGCCAGCAGCCCCTCTGGGGGCACCGGGGAGCTGTTTTTT	CASSPSGGTGELFF
TRBV27	TRBD1	once	TRBJ2-7	TGTGCCAGCAATGGACAGGGACCTTTCTACGAGCAGTACTTC	CASNGQGPFYEQYF
TRBV7-9	TRBD1	NA	TRBJ1-4	TGTGCCAGCAGAAAAACCGGGACAGTTCTCGAAAAACTGTTTTTT	CASRKTGTVLEKLFF
TRBV10-3	NA	few	TRBJ2-3	TGTGCCATCAGTGAGAACGCAGATACGCAGTATTTT	CAISENADTQYF
TRBV30	NA	few	TRBJ2-2	TGTGCCTGCCCCCGCTGGGATAGCGGAAACCTTAACACCGGGGAGCTGTTTTTT	CACPRWDSGNLNTGELFF
TRBV6-8	NA	NA	TRBJ2-7	TGTGCCAGCATGATAGGTTGGGGGGCAGGCGACGAGCAGTACTTC	CASMIGWGAGDEQYF
TRBV7-9	NA	NA	TRBJ2-2	TGTGCCAGCAGCGGGGTTGACAGTACGAACACCGGGGAGCTGTTTTTT	CASSGVDSTNTGELFF
TRBV18	NA	NA	TRBJ2-7	TGTGCCAGCTCACCACCGAATTCCTACGAGCAGTACTTC	CASSPPNSYEQYF
TRBV20-1	TRBD1	NA	TRBJ2-7	TGCAGTGCTAGAGATACCCGGACAGGGGGCGCGTGGGAGCAGTACTTC	CSARDTRTGGAWEQYF
TRBV4-2	TRBD2	NA	TRBJ2-1	TGTGCCAGCAGCCAAGCAAGCGGGGGTTACAATGAGCAGTTCTTC	CASSQASGGYNEQFF
TRBV20-1	NA	NA	TRBJ1-5	TGCAGTGCTAGTCTTCCTAGTGCGGCTAGCAATCAGCCCCAGCATTTT	CSASLPSAASNQPQHF
TRBV13	NA	NA	TRBJ1-1	TGTGCCAGCAGCTTAGGTGACACCCTGAACACTGAAGCTTTCTTT	CASSLGDTLNTEAFF
TRBV5-1	TRBD1	NA	TRBJ1-1	TGCGCCAGCAGCCGGGACAGGGGATCCACTGAAGCTTTCTTT	CASSRDRGSTEAFF
TRBV4-1	TRBD1	NA	TRBJ2-2	TGCGCCAGCAGCATGGGACAGGCTAACACCGGGGAGCTGTTTTTT	CASSMGQANTGELFF
TRBV4-1	TRBD1	few	TRBJ1-5	TGCGCCAGCAGCCAGTTCGACCCAGGGGGACAGCCCCAGCATTTT	CASSQFDPGGQPQHF
TRBV12-3/TRBV12-4	TRBD2	NA	TRBJ2-1	TGTGCCAACGGACTAGCGGGGGTGGATGAGCAGTTCTTC	CANGLAGVDEQFF
TRBV6-1	NA	few	TRBJ2-7	TGTGCCAGCAGAAGACCCAATGGGGGGAGCTACGAGCAGTACTTC	CASRRPNGGSYEQYF
TRBV7-2	TRBD2	many	TRBJ2-5	TGTGCCAGCAGCTTAGGACTAGCGGGGCTCGCCGGAGCCCAGTACTTC	CASSLGLAGLAGAQYF
TRBV2	NA	few	TRBJ1-1	TGTGCCAGCAGTCCCTTGAACACTGAAGCTTTCTTT	CASSPLNTEAFF
TRBV7-9	TRBD2	many	TRBJ2-1	TGTGCCAGCAGCACGACTAGCAACAATGAGCAGTTCTTC	CASSTTSNNEQFF
TRBV2	TRBD1	NA	TRBJ1-2	TGTGCCAGCAGTGAAGGGCAGGGGGCGGCTGGCTACACCTTC	CASSEGQGAAGYTF
TRBV12-3/TRBV12-4	NA	many	TRBJ1-6	TGTGCCAGCAGTTTAGGGCTCAGTTCACCCCTCCACTTT	CASSLGLSSPLHF
TRBV27	NA	few	TRBJ1-2	TGTGCCACCAGGGAGATTGGAGACTATGGCTACACCTTC	CATREIGDYGYTF
TRBV11-2	NA	few	TRBJ2-3	TGTGCCAGCAGCTCATTTAGGGTGCTACACACAGATACGCAGTATTTT	CASSSFRVLHTDTQYF